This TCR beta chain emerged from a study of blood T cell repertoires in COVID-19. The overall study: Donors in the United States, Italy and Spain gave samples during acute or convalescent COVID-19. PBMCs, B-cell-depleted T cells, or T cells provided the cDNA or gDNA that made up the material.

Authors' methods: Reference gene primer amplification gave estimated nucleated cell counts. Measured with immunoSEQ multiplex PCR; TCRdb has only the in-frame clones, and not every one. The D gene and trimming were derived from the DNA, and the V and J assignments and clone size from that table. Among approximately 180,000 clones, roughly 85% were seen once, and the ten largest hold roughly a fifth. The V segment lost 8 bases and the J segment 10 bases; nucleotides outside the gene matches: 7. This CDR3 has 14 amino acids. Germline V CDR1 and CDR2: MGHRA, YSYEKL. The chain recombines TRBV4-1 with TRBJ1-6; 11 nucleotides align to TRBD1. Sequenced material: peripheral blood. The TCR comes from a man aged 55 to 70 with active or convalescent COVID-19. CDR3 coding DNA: TGCGCCAGCGGGGACAGGGGGAAGCGATCACCCCTCCACTTT. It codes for CASGDRGKRSPLHF.